This T cell receptor beta chain emerged from a study of cytomegalovirus exposure and HLA in healthy donors. General study points: Exclusion applied to some V segments, including TRBV6-2 and TRBV6-3, as they were indistinguishable. Sequences of the TCR beta chain were said to predict the HLA-A and HLA-B alleles of most subjects accurately. In a later analysis, the majority of CMV-associated beta chains seemingly showed HLA restriction.

As regards this clone: What it binds is unknown.

Primers for the PCR totalled 60 Vbeta and 13 Jbeta. Sequenced by immunoSEQ multiplex PCR; TCRdb stores in-frame clones only, minus some. The sample yields some 200,000 clones, 75% to 85% seen once. CDR3 size: 15 residues. Between the trimmed V and J ends, which lost 3 bases and 7 bases, there was a span of 14 bases. Germline V CDR1 and CDR2: SGHNT, YYREEE (reference sequence). The sample comprised PBMCs. The rearrangement links TRBV5-4 to TRBJ1-6; possible D gene TRBD1, 6 bases. This receptor was taken from a woman in her late teens or twenties in good health and CMV-seronegative. The CDR3 is CASSSPGQQNSPLHF. In nucleotides, the CDR3 is TGTGCCAGCAGCTCGCCCGGACAGCAGAATTCACCCCTCCACTTT.